This T cell receptor beta chain was captured by sequencing in a study of somatic mutations in cytotoxic T cells in rheumatoid arthritis. Repertoires were generated with immunoSEQ multiplex PCR, while TCRdb's copy carries only in-frame clones and drops some. Here the sample spans roughly 9,300 clones, approximately 90% being singletons. Turning to this clone: The antigen remains unidentified.

Trimming removed 5 bases from V and 1 base from J; junction bases left unmatched: 6. Germline-derived CDR1 and CDR2 are WSHSY and SAAADI. The CDR3 runs to 16 residues. General study findings and limits: Unidentified antigens were the targets of the expanded CD8+ clones.

The J gene is TRBJ1-1, the V gene TRBV10-2, with 11 bases that match TRBD1. The source of this sequence is a woman under 30 with rheumatoid arthritis. Sample: CD8+ T cells sorted from blood. The CDR3 region is CASSPRTGGANTEAFF. In DNA form, the CDR3 reads TGCGCCAGCAGTCCGAGGACAGGGGGCGCGAACACTGAAGCTTTCTTT.